This T cell receptor beta chain was captured by sequencing in a study of T cells in Graves' hyperthyroidism and ophthalmopathy. This clonotype was found many times. Amplified TCR beta CDR3 regions came from RNA transcripts. TCR CDR3 underwent first-round RT-PCR with the HTBI primer set. TCRdb itself ran the multiplex PCR reads through MiXCR, one entry per CDR3 protein. Of a few hundred thousand distinct CDR3 sequences listed, just over 45% are singletons. An absence of ophthalmopathy progression within 18 months meant stable Graves' hyperthyroidism. The study excluded patients with uncontrolled infection, other autoimmune disease, pregnancy or lactation. Diagnostic decisions used clinical symptoms, serum thyroxine and TRAb, thyroid ultrasound and orbital computed tomography. With 0 bases removed from V and 4 bases from J, the gap between germline ends came to 7 bases. The CDR3 totals 14 residues. Germline lookup yields CDR1 SGHRS and CDR2 YFSETQ.

The V gene is TRBV5-1, the J gene TRBJ2-2; D call uncertain. The source of this sequence is a woman between 18 and 29 years old with Graves' hyperthyroidism. Input material: peripheral blood or thyroid tissue (not recorded which). CDR3: CASSLVDTTGELFF. CDR3 in DNA: TGCGCCAGCAGCTTGGTGGATACCACCGGGGAGCTGTTTTTT.